This T cell receptor (beta chain) comes out of a study of vaccination effects on CD4 cells after COVID-19. At the level of the study: Relative to the second dose, post-vaccine samples were obtained a median of 72 days later. Study-wide results and limits: Both infection-induced and vaccine-induced clones contracted markedly at late post-vaccination timepoints.

Before any sequencing was done, the ViraFEST assay used viral peptide pools to expand antigen-specific CD4+ T cells. Subsequent to a culture period of 10 to 11 days, CD4+ T cells were isolated. As their vaccination, participants received two doses of either BNT162b2 or mRNA-1273. Supplemented with roughly 9 IU/ml IL-2 and about 10 ug/ml peptides, a few million PBMC per well were kept in culture. Profiling relied on immunoSEQ multiplex PCR, and the TCRdb table lists in-frame clones only, not all of them. The repertoire includes approximately 83,000 clones, about three quarters of them detected once, and under 1.2% sits in the top ten. V lost 2 bases and J 8 bases, leaving 12 bases between the germline ends. This CDR3 spans 14 amino acids. Looked up from germline, CDR1 is MNHEY and CDR2 is SVGAGI. To note about this clone: Antigen specificity is unknown.

V usage is TRBV6-5 and J usage is TRBJ1-4, with TRBD1 as a possible D gene (5 bases). Source: CD4+ T cells from PBMCs cultured with HCoV-OC43 spike peptides, taken after COVID-19 vaccination. As for subset: HCoV-OC43 spike overlapping peptide pool stimulation. This receptor was taken from a human donor who received a COVID-19 vaccine. CDR3 residues: CASSYGGGVEKLFF. The CDR3 region has the DNA TGTGCCAGCAGTTACGGCGGAGGGGTGGAAAAACTGTTTTTT.